This TCR beta chain came from a study of T cell responses to AZD1222 COVID-19 vaccine. This clone was detected only a few times. The CDR3 totals 17 residues. J lost 1 base, V lost 6 bases, and 11 bases had no gene match. The germline V gene encodes CDR1 MDHEN and CDR2 SYDVKM. Generated by immunoSEQ multiplex PCR, the TCRdb table keeps only in-frame clones and is missing some. The table has approximately 100,000 clones, around nine tenths seen once. The sample here was peripheral blood, taken on day 0 of AZD1222 vaccination. The chain joins TRBV28 to TRBJ1-1, with 10 positions matching TRBD1. This sequence was found in an adult in good health. The CDR3 DNA follows: TGTGCCAGCAGCTGGGGGACAGGGGTCTTGGGGAACACTGAAGCTTTCTTT. This translates into CASSWGTGVLGNTEAFF.